This T cell receptor beta chain was found in a study of tumor-infiltrating lymphocytes in primary liver carcinoma. The wider study: Samples had roughly 3.5 to 8 million productive TCRbeta reads, comparable between tissue types. Overall study findings and caveats: The 250 largest clones made up significantly more of tumor than blood repertoires (p = 0.039).

In the case of this clonotype: Antigen: not known. This may come from a read error, since a much larger clone is one base off.

Out of unsorted whole blood came the blood RNA, and germline DNA was extracted as well. Researchers reported drawing about 3.9 milliliters of peripheral blood before surgery. Total RNA amounting to 500 ng was the source from which TCR beta cDNA was made with a constant-region primer. Three rounds of nested multiplex PCR with slightly modified ARM-PCR produced TCR beta libraries. TCRdb itself ran the multiplex PCR reads through MiXCR, one entry per CDR3 protein. The sample yields hundreds of thousands of distinct CDR3 sequences, almost 60% seen once. The origin of this receptor is a woman aged 25 to 39 with primary liver carcinoma and hepatitis B virus infection. The sample consisted of peripheral blood.

The CDR3 is CAGSQAYEQYF. CDR3 in DNA: TGTGCCGGCAGTCAGGCCTACGAGCAGTACTTC. The V and J genes are TRBV6-2 or TRBV6-3 and TRBJ2-7; D uncertain. This CDR3 has 11 residues. Germline CDR1 is MNHEY and CDR2 is SVGEGT.